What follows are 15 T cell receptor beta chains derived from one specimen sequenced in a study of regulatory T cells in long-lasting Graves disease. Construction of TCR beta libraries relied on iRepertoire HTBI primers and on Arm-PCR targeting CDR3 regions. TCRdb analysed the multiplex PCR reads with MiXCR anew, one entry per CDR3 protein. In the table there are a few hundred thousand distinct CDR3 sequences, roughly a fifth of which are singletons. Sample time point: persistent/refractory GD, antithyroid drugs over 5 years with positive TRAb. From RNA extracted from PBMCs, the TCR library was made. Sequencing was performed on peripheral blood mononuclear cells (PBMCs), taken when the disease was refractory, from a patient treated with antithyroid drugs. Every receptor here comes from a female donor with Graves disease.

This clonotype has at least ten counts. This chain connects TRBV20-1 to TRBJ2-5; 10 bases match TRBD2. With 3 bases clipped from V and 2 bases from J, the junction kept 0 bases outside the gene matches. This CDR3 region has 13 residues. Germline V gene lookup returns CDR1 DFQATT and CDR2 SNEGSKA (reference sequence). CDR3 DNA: TGCAGTGCTAGGACTAGCGGGCAAGAGACCCAGTACTTC. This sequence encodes CSARTSGQETQYF.

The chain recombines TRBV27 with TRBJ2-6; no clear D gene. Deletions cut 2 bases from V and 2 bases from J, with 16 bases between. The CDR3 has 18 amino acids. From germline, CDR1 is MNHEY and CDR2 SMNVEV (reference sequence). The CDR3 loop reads CASSLVGISLAGANVLTF. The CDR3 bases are TGTGCCAGCAGTTTAGTAGGCATATCCCTCGCTGGGGCCAACGTCCTGACTTTC.

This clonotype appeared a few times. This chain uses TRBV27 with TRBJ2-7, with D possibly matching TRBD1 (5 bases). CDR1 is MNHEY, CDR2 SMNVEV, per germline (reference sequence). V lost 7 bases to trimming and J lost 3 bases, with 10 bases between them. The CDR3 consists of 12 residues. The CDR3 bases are TGTGCCAGCATGGGGCTGGACTACGAGCAGTACTTC. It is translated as CASMGLDYEQYF.

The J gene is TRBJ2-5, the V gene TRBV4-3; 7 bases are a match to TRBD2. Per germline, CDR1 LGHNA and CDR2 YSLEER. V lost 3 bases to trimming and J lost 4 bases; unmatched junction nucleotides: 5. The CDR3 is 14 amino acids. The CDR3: CASSQGRVGETQYF. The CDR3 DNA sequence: TGCGCCAGCAGCCAGGGGAGGGTTGGAGAGACCCAGTACTTC.

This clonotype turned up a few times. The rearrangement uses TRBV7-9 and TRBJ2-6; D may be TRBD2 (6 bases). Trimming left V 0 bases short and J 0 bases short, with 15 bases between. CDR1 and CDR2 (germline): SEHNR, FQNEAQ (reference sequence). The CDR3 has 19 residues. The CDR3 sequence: CASSLAALRGYSGANVLTF. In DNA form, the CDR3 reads TGTGCCAGCAGCTTAGCAGCGCTCCGGGGGTACTCTGGGGCCAACGTCCTGACTTTC.

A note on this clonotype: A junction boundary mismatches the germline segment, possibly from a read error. The CDR3 loop reads CANSLDPRQPQHF. The CDR3 DNA follows: TGTGCCAACAGCTTAGACCCTAGGCAGCCCCAGCATTTT. V gene TRBV11-2 combines with J gene TRBJ1-5; D unclear. Germline V lookup: CDR1 SGHAT, CDR2 FQNNGV. The CDR3 is made up of 13 amino acids.

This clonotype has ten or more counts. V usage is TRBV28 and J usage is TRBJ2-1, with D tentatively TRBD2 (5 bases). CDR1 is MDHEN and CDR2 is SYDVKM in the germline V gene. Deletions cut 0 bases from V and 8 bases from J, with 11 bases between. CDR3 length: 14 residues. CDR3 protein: CASSLWKMRDEQFF. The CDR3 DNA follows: TGTGCCAGCAGTTTATGGAAGATGCGGGATGAGCAGTTCTTC.

CDR3 protein: CASSALTGTGRSGANVLTF. The DNA of the CDR3 is TGTGCCAGCAGTGCATTAACCGGGACAGGGAGGTCTGGGGCCAACGTCCTGACTTTC. J is TRBJ2-6 and V is TRBV6-1; 9 nucleotides agree with TRBD1. J lost 1 base, V lost 4 bases, and 11 bases had no gene match. The CDR3 consists of 19 residues. Looked up from germline, CDR1 is MNHNS and CDR2 is SASEGT.

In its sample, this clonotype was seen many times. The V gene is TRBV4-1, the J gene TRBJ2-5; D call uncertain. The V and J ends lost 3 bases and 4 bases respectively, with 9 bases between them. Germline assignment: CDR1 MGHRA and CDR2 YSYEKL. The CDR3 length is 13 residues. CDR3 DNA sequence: TGCGCCAGCAGCCAGTGGCGTGGAGAGACCCAGTACTTC. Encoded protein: CASSQWRGETQYF.

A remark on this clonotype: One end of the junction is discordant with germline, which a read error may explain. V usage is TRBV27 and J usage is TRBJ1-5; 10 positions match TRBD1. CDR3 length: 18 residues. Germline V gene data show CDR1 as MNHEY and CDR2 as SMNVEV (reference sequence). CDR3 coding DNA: TGTGCCGGCAGTTCCCGATCCGGGACAGGGGTCCCTAATCAGCCCCAGCATTTT. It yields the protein CAGSSRSGTGVPNQPQHF.

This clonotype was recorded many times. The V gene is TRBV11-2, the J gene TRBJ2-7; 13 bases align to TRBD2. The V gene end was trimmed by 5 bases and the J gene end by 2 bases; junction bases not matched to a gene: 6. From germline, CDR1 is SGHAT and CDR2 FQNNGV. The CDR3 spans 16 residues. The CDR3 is CASSPRTSGGAYEQYF. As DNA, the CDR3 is TGTGCCAGCAGCCCGAGGACTAGCGGGGGAGCCTACGAGCAGTACTTC.

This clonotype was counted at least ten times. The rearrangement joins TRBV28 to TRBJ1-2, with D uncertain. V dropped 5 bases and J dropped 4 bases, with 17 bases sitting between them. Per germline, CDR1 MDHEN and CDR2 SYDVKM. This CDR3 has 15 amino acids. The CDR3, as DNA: TGTGCCAGCAGTCCCACTGGTATCCGGGGCTATGGCTACACCTTC. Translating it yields CASSPTGIRGYGYTF.

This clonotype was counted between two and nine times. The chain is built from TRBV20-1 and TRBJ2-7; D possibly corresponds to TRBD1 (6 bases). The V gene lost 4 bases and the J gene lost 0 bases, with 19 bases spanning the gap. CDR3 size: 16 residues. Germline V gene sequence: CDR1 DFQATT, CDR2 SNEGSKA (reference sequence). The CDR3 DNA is TGCAGTGCTAACCGTCCTCGGACAGTGAGCTCCTACGAGCAGTACTTC. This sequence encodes CSANRPRTVSSYEQYF.

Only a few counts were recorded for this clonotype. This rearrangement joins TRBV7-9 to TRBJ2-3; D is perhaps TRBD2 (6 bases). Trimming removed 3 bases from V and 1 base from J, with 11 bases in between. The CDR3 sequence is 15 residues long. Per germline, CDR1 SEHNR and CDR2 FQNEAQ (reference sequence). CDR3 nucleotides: TGTGCCAGCAGCTTCGAGTCGGGAGGCACAGATACGCAGTATTTT. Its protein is CASSFESGGTDTQYF.

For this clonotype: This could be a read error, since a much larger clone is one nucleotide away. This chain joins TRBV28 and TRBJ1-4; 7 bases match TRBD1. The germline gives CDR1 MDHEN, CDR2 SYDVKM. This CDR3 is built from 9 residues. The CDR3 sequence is CARLQGLVF. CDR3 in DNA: TGTGCCAGACTACAGGGGCTGGTTTTT.